This T cell receptor beta chain is drawn from a study of cytomegalovirus exposure and HLA in healthy donors. The PCR made use of 60 Vbeta and 13 Jbeta primers. The data were produced by immunoSEQ multiplex PCR, yet TCRdb's version contains in-frame clones alone and is incomplete. The table lists roughly 200,000 clones, 78% of them singletons. The donors (healthy individuals) were bone marrow donors. General study findings and limits: Immune exposure data for these donors was limited to CMV serostatus. V- and J-gene trimming of TCR beta was linked (in a later analysis) to a missense DCLRE1C variant. Rare TCR sequences dominated, though some public TCRs recurred in many donors.

There are a few counts of this clone. The target antigen is unknown. The ends lost 4 bases at V and 9 bases at J; junction bases unmatched: 10. Germline V lookup: CDR1 SGHTA, CDR2 FQGNSA. The CDR3 length is 17 residues. Sequenced: PBMCs. The clonotype comes from a female donor in good health and CMV-seronegative. The chain carries TRBV7-2 and TRBJ2-1; TRBD2 matches 15 bases. CDR3 in amino acids: CASSWTSGRAWGGEQFF. CDR3 nucleotides: TGTGCCAGCAGCTGGACTAGCGGGAGGGCCTGGGGCGGTGAGCAGTTCTTC. Using reference TRBV7-2 and TRBJ2-1 for the parts outside the CDR3, the full variable domain is GAGVSQSPSNKVTEKGKDVELRCDPISGHTALYWYRQSLGQGLEFLIYFQGNSAPDKSGLPSDRFSAERTGGSVSTLTIQRTQQEDSAVYLCASSWTSGRAWGGEQFFGPGTRLTVL.